This TCR beta chain came from a study of T cells in Graves' hyperthyroidism and ophthalmopathy. Whole-study findings and limits: A median 6.5 months before onset, the model predicted ophthalmopathy.

RNA transcripts provided the source from which TCR beta CDR3 regions were amplified. Using the HTBI primer set, a first-round RT-PCR was run on the TCR CDR3. TCRdb re-derived calls from the multiplex PCR reads in MiXCR, one entry per CDR3 protein. The top ten hold under 7% of the sample, which has hundreds of thousands of distinct CDR3 sequences, about 14% seen once. The germline V and J ends were trimmed by 3 bases and 1 base, with 15 bases remaining between them. The CDR3 runs 16 residues. Germline CDR1 and CDR2: SGHNT and YENEEA. This clonotype occurred many times. Its antigen is not known. V and J are TRBV11-3 and TRBJ2-5, with D possibly called TRBD1 or TRBD2 (5 bases each). The clonotype comes from a woman between 25 and 40 years old with Graves' hyperthyroidism that later progressed to Graves' ophthalmopathy. The source material was blood. CDR3: CASSFPLGTIQETQYF. CDR3 coding DNA: TGTGCCAGCAGCTTCCCCCTCGGGACCATCCAAGAGACCCAGTACTTC.